Below, one T cell receptor (beta chain) is given with its context. Generated by immunoSEQ multiplex PCR, the TCRdb table keeps only in-frame clones and is missing some. The sample holds 85,000 to 100,000 clones, about nine tenths seen once. The source of the sample is a study of technical replicates of blood from several donors. Trimming at V came to 4 bases and at J to 0 bases, leaving 23 bases not matched to a gene. The CDR3 loop spans 21 amino acids. Germline V CDR1 and CDR2: SQVTM, ANQGSEA. The receptor's source is a human donor in good health. Sequenced sample: T cells isolated from PBMCs. The rearrangement uses TRBV29-1 and TRBJ1-1; 10 nucleotides match TRBD1. CDR3 sequence: CSVVWTGGGPSLLWMNTEAFF. For the CDR3, the DNA is TGCAGCGTTGTATGGACAGGGGGGGGCCCTTCCCTACTGTGGATGAACACTGAAGCTTTCTTT.